This is a list of T cell receptor beta chains from one sample in a study of T cell repertoires in cytomegalovirus infection. Their specific antigens are unknown. TCRdb itself ran the reads through MiXCR, one entry per CDR3 protein. The data contain 340,000 or so distinct CDR3 sequences, 25% of them singletons. This material consisted of cultured PBMCs, taken from culture after CMV antigen stimulation. The receptors originated from a human donor in good health (CMV status not recorded). Some clones in this sample may be carry-over from other donors' samples. CDR3s include the opening cysteine and the closing phenylalanine or tryptophan. The order of the fields is clone size, D gene, J gene, V gene, CDR3 DNA, CDR3 protein. D genes are given only for firm matches. Only some rows state a clone size, as once, few, many or a class for expanded clones.

clone_size: few
d_call: NA
j_call: TRBJ1-2
v_call: TRBV6-1
cdr3_nt: TGTGCCAGCAGTAGTGAGGGGGGCTATGGCTACACCTTC
cdr3_aa: CASSSEGGYGYTF

clone_size: NA
d_call: TRBD2
j_call: TRBJ2-1
v_call: TRBV4-1
cdr3_nt: TGCGCCAGCAGCCCCTCTTTCGGACTAGTTAGCAATGAGCAGTTCTTC
cdr3_aa: CASSPSFGLVSNEQFF

clone_size: NA
d_call: NA
j_call: TRBJ2-5
v_call: TRBV20-1
cdr3_nt: TGCAGTGCGCAGGCAGGGGAGACCCAGTACTTC
cdr3_aa: CSAQAGETQYF

clone_size: few
d_call: TRBD2
j_call: TRBJ2-7
v_call: TRBV4-1
cdr3_nt: TGCGCCAGCAGCCAAGCTAGCGGGGATAAGTACGAGCAGTACTTC
cdr3_aa: CASSQASGDKYEQYF

clone_size: few
d_call: TRBD1
j_call: TRBJ1-1
v_call: TRBV4-1
cdr3_nt: TGCGCCAGCAGCCAAGAAGAAGGGGGCTGGACTGAAGCTTTCTTT
cdr3_aa: CASSQEEGGWTEAFF

clone_size: few
d_call: NA
j_call: TRBJ1-2
v_call: TRBV29-1
cdr3_nt: TGCAGCGTTCCTGAATTCTATGGCTACACCTTC
cdr3_aa: CSVPEFYGYTF

clone_size: NA
d_call: TRBD1
j_call: TRBJ2-1
v_call: TRBV14
cdr3_nt: TGTGCCAGCAGCCTAGTCGGGACAGGGGTCGATGAGCAGTTCTTC
cdr3_aa: CASSLVGTGVDEQFF

clone_size: many
d_call: NA
j_call: TRBJ2-1
v_call: TRBV4-1
cdr3_nt: TGCGCCAGCAGCCAAGATCCTAGCGACTCCTACACTGAGCAGTTCTTC
cdr3_aa: CASSQDPSDSYTEQFF

clone_size: many
d_call: NA
j_call: TRBJ1-1
v_call: TRBV11-3
cdr3_nt: TGTGCCAGCAGCTTAGATTTTTGGCGGGGGGCAAACACTGAAGCTTTCTTT
cdr3_aa: CASSLDFWRGANTEAFF

clone_size: NA
d_call: TRBD2
j_call: TRBJ2-3
v_call: TRBV5-1
cdr3_nt: TGCGCCAGCAGTCCTGGACTAGCCTGGTCGGATACGCAGTATTTT
cdr3_aa: CASSPGLAWSDTQYF

clone_size: NA
d_call: TRBD1
j_call: TRBJ2-3
v_call: TRBV24-1
cdr3_nt: TGTGCCACCAGTGATCCCAGACAGGGGGCTCACACAGATACGCAGTATTTT
cdr3_aa: CATSDPRQGAHTDTQYF

clone_size: NA
d_call: TRBD2
j_call: TRBJ2-5
v_call: TRBV11-2
cdr3_nt: TGTGCCAGCAGCATTATTCCACTAGCGGGGACCCAAGAGACCCAGTACTTC
cdr3_aa: CASSIIPLAGTQETQYF

clone_size: few
d_call: NA
j_call: TRBJ2-5
v_call: TRBV19
cdr3_nt: TGTGCCAGTAGTATATCCCCGTACCAAGAGACCCAGTACTTC
cdr3_aa: CASSISPYQETQYF

clone_size: NA
d_call: NA
j_call: TRBJ1-2
v_call: TRBV7-2
cdr3_nt: TGTGCCAGCAGCTTAGCGTATAGGTCAGACTATGGCTACACCTTC
cdr3_aa: CASSLAYRSDYGYTF

clone_size: few
d_call: TRBD2
j_call: TRBJ2-3
v_call: TRBV7-3
cdr3_nt: TGTGCCAGCAGCCAAAGCGGGGTGAGCACAGATACGCAGTATTTT
cdr3_aa: CASSQSGVSTDTQYF

clone_size: NA
d_call: TRBD2
j_call: TRBJ2-3
v_call: TRBV7-2
cdr3_nt: TGTGCCAGCAGCTTAGCGCCAGTAGCGGGAGGGCAAGATACGCAGTATTTT
cdr3_aa: CASSLAPVAGGQDTQYF

clone_size: NA
d_call: TRBD1
j_call: TRBJ1-2
v_call: TRBV20-1
cdr3_nt: TGCAGTGCTAGAGATGCGGCAGGGGGCGGCTACACCTTC
cdr3_aa: CSARDAAGGGYTF

clone_size: NA
d_call: NA
j_call: TRBJ2-5
v_call: TRBV29-1
cdr3_nt: TGCAGCAGCACTAGGGACCAAGAGACCCAGTACTTC
cdr3_aa: CSSTRDQETQYF

clone_size: few
d_call: TRBD1
j_call: TRBJ1-2
v_call: TRBV4-1
cdr3_nt: TGCGCCAGCAGCCCCGGGACAGGGGGTCCTTCGCGAGGCTACACCTTC
cdr3_aa: CASSPGTGGPSRGYTF

clone_size: few
d_call: NA
j_call: TRBJ1-2
v_call: TRBV5-1
cdr3_nt: TGCGCCAGCAGCTTCCAGGGTCAAGCGGTGAGCTACACCTTC
cdr3_aa: CASSFQGQAVSYTF

clone_size: NA
d_call: NA
j_call: TRBJ1-3
v_call: TRBV7-9
cdr3_nt: TGTGCCAGCAGCCCTCGACGAGGAAACACCATATATTTT
cdr3_aa: CASSPRRGNTIYF

clone_size: few
d_call: TRBD1
j_call: TRBJ1-6
v_call: TRBV10-3
cdr3_nt: TGTGCCATCAGTGGGACAGGGTATAGATCACCCCTCCACTTT
cdr3_aa: CAISGTGYRSPLHF

clone_size: NA
d_call: TRBD2
j_call: TRBJ2-5
v_call: TRBV7-8
cdr3_nt: TGTGCCAGCAGCTCTAGGACTAGCGCGACCCGAGAGACCCAGTACTTC
cdr3_aa: CASSSRTSATRETQYF

clone_size: NA
d_call: NA
j_call: TRBJ2-6
v_call: TRBV19
cdr3_nt: TGTGCCAGTAGTTTCCATCAGTCGGGGGCCAACGTCCTGACTTTC
cdr3_aa: CASSFHQSGANVLTF

clone_size: many
d_call: TRBD2
j_call: TRBJ2-1
v_call: TRBV25-1
cdr3_nt: TGTGCCAGCAGTAGGACTAGCGGGAGGAATGAGCAGTTCTTC
cdr3_aa: CASSRTSGRNEQFF

clone_size: NA
d_call: NA
j_call: TRBJ2-2
v_call: TRBV5-1
cdr3_nt: TGCGCCAGCAGCTTTTCTACTAGCATCGGGGAGCTGTTTTTT
cdr3_aa: CASSFSTSIGELFF

clone_size: few
d_call: NA
j_call: TRBJ2-5
v_call: TRBV20-1
cdr3_nt: TGCAGTGCTCCGGTCCTGGGGGAAGAGACCCAGTACTTC
cdr3_aa: CSAPVLGEETQYF

clone_size: NA
d_call: TRBD1
j_call: TRBJ1-1
v_call: TRBV4-1
cdr3_nt: TGCGCCAGCAGCCAAGTGGGAGGGGGCTGGACTGAAGCTTTCTTT
cdr3_aa: CASSQVGGGWTEAFF

clone_size: few
d_call: NA
j_call: TRBJ2-3
v_call: TRBV19
cdr3_nt: TGTGCCAGTAGTATGTGGTGGGAGGAGCGCACAGATACGCAGTATTTT
cdr3_aa: CASSMWWEERTDTQYF

clone_size: NA
d_call: NA
j_call: TRBJ2-7
v_call: TRBV7-9
cdr3_nt: TGTGCCAGCAGCGGGGGGGGAGGGGGCCCGAACTCCTACGAGCAGTACTTC
cdr3_aa: CASSGGGGGPNSYEQYF

clone_size: NA
d_call: TRBD1
j_call: TRBJ1-2
v_call: TRBV29-1
cdr3_nt: TGCAGCGTTTCTGACAGGGGGCCTGGCTACACCTTC
cdr3_aa: CSVSDRGPGYTF

clone_size: NA
d_call: NA
j_call: TRBJ2-2
v_call: TRBV4-3
cdr3_nt: TGCGCCAGCAGCACAGGACTCGAAAACACCGGGGAGCTGTTTTTT
cdr3_aa: CASSTGLENTGELFF

clone_size: NA
d_call: NA
j_call: TRBJ2-1
v_call: TRBV4-3
cdr3_nt: TGCGCCAGCAGCCAAGATTTTATCGGCAGCTACAATGAGCAGTTCTTC
cdr3_aa: CASSQDFIGSYNEQFF

clone_size: NA
d_call: TRBD2
j_call: TRBJ2-3
v_call: TRBV11-2
cdr3_nt: TGTGCCAGCAGCTTCGGACTAGCCGGTTCAGGGGATACGCAGTATTTT
cdr3_aa: CASSFGLAGSGDTQYF

clone_size: NA
d_call: NA
j_call: TRBJ1-5
v_call: TRBV4-1
cdr3_nt: TGCGCCAGCAGCCAGTCAGAAAACAATCAGCCCCAGCATTTT
cdr3_aa: CASSQSENNQPQHF

clone_size: NA
d_call: NA
j_call: TRBJ1-5
v_call: TRBV4-3
cdr3_nt: TGCGCCAGCAGCCAAGACGATGAAAGAAATCAGCCCCAGCATTTT
cdr3_aa: CASSQDDERNQPQHF

clone_size: NA
d_call: NA
j_call: TRBJ1-6
v_call: TRBV5-4
cdr3_nt: TGTGCCAGCAGCTCCCAAGGGAGCTCCTATAATTCACCCCTCCACTTT
cdr3_aa: CASSSQGSSYNSPLHF

clone_size: few
d_call: TRBD1
j_call: TRBJ1-6
v_call: TRBV7-9
cdr3_nt: TGTGCCAGCAGCTTATGGAGGGGGCGCGGGAATTCACCCCTCCACTTT
cdr3_aa: CASSLWRGRGNSPLHF

clone_size: few
d_call: NA
j_call: TRBJ2-4
v_call: TRBV28
cdr3_nt: TGTGCCAGCAGTCCCCTACAAAGGACAGCTTCTCAAAACATTCAGTACTTC
cdr3_aa: CASSPLQRTASQNIQYF

clone_size: few
d_call: NA
j_call: TRBJ1-5
v_call: TRBV7-9
cdr3_nt: TGTGCCAGCAGCTTCTACCGGGACGTCGGACCTCAGCCCCAGCATTTT
cdr3_aa: CASSFYRDVGPQPQHF

clone_size: NA
d_call: TRBD1
j_call: TRBJ1-6
v_call: TRBV18
cdr3_nt: TGTGCCAGCTCACCAGTCTGGACAGGGGATGAGACCTATAATTCACCCCTCCACTTT
cdr3_aa: CASSPVWTGDETYNSPLHF

clone_size: few
d_call: NA
j_call: TRBJ1-1
v_call: TRBV18
cdr3_nt: TGTGCCAGCTCCCCCGACGGCAGGGGAATAGTGAACACTGAAGCTTTCTTT
cdr3_aa: CASSPDGRGIVNTEAFF

clone_size: many
d_call: NA
j_call: TRBJ2-7
v_call: TRBV7-2
cdr3_nt: TGTGCCAGCAGCTTGGGACTGGTCCTCTCCTACGAGCAGTACTTC
cdr3_aa: CASSLGLVLSYEQYF

clone_size: few
d_call: NA
j_call: TRBJ2-7
v_call: TRBV20-1
cdr3_nt: TGCAGGGCGCTGGCGGGGTCTTACTACGAGCAGTACTTC
cdr3_aa: CRALAGSYYEQYF

clone_size: few
d_call: TRBD1
j_call: TRBJ2-1
v_call: TRBV20-1
cdr3_nt: TGCAGTGCCAACCGGGACAGGGGATGGGATGAGCAGTTCTTC
cdr3_aa: CSANRDRGWDEQFF